One sample yielded the 27 T cell receptor beta chains listed below, sequenced in a study of blood T cell repertoires in COVID-19. Only in-frame clones appear in the TCRdb table, and some are missing; sequencing was by immunoSEQ multiplex PCR. The sample holds hundreds of thousands of clones, about 88% seen once. The sample was PBMCs or T cells enriched from blood (not recorded which). These TCRs come from a woman aged 60-75 years in a cohort exposed to, infected with or recovered from COVID-19 (not recorded which).

The chain carries TRBV7-8 and TRBJ2-3; 9 bases match TRBD2. From germline, CDR1 is SGHVS and CDR2 FQNEAQ. The V gene end was trimmed by 5 bases and the J gene end by 5 bases; junction bases not matched to a gene: 8. The CDR3 extends over 15 amino acids. The CDR3 nucleotides are TGTGCCAGCAGCCATAGCGGGAGTTGGCAAGATACGCAGTATTTT. Translation gives CASSHSGSWQDTQYF. The whole variable domain, remainder taken from reference TRBV7-8 and TRBJ2-3, is GAGVSQSPRYKVAKRGQDVALRCDPISGHVSLFWYQQALGQGPEFLTYFQNEAQLDKSGLPSDRFFAERPEGSVSTLKIQRTQQEDSAVYLCASSHSGSWQDTQYFGPGTRLTVL.

This chain joins TRBV30 and TRBJ1-2, with D possibly matching TRBD1 (5 bases). The CDR3 totals 13 residues. The V end was cut by 1 base, the J end by 8 bases, with 14 bases between. Germline assignment: CDR1 GTSNPN and CDR2 SVGIG (reference sequence). For the CDR3, the DNA is TGTGCCTGGAGTGAGATAGGGGCAGGGGGCTACACCTTC. Protein product: CAWSEIGAGGYTF.

This rearrangement joins TRBV30 to TRBJ2-7; D remains unclear. This CDR3 is 12 amino acids long. With 2 bases removed from V and 3 bases from J, the gap between germline ends came to 8 bases. Germline loops: CDR1 GTSNPN, CDR2 SVGIG (reference sequence). The CDR3 loop is CAWSQGVYEQYF. The CDR3 DNA is TGTGCCTGGAGTCAAGGAGTCTACGAGCAGTACTTC.

Only one count was recorded for this clone. The chain links TRBV4-1 to TRBJ2-2; D is unresolved. The V and J ends lost 1 base and 4 bases respectively, with 4 bases between them. CDR1 is MGHRA, CDR2 YSYEKL, per germline. CDR3 length equals 13 residues. This CDR3 reads CASSQAGTGELFF. CDR3 coding DNA: TGCGCCAGCAGCCAAGCGGGCACCGGGGAGCTGTTTTTT.

The rearrangement joins TRBV28 to TRBJ1-3; maybe TRBD1 (6 bases). Per the germline V gene, CDR1 is MDHEN and CDR2 is SYDVKM. Trimming pared 4 bases from V and 7 bases from J, leaving 14 bases between. CDR3 size: 14 residues. CDR3 DNA: TGTGCCAGCAGTTCCAGGGGAGCGCTCAACACCATATATTTT. It specifies CASSSRGALNTIYF.

The gene calls are TRBV24-1 and TRBJ2-3; TRBD2 aligns across 12 bases. The length of the CDR3 is 16 residues. Germline loops: CDR1 KGHDR, CDR2 SFDVKD. V lost 4 bases to trimming and J lost 5 bases; unmatched junction nucleotides: 6. In DNA form, the CDR3 reads TGTGCCACCAGTGAGCTAGCGGGAGGGCCGGGAGATACGCAGTATTTT. The encoded protein is CATSELAGGPGDTQYF.

CDR3 nucleotide sequence: TGCAGCGTTGAAAACCACAGGGAAAACATTCAGTACTTC. This translates into CSVENHRENIQYF. The rearrangement uses TRBV29-1 and TRBJ2-4; maybe TRBD1 (6 bases). Deletions cut 2 bases from V and 5 bases from J, with 10 bases between. CDR3 length: 13 residues. Germline assignment: CDR1 SQVTM and CDR2 ANQGSEA.

The genes are TRBV7-9 and TRBJ2-5, with D tentatively TRBD1 (5 bases). Germline-derived CDR1 and CDR2 are SEHNR and FQNEAQ (reference sequence). The CDR3 has 14 amino acids. Trimming shortened V by 5 bases and J by 0 bases, and 10 bases separated the two germline ends. CDR3: CASSPTEYQETQYF. As DNA, the CDR3 is TGTGCCAGCAGCCCGACAGAATACCAAGAGACCCAGTACTTC.

The genes are TRBV5-1 and TRBJ2-1; unclear D gene. This CDR3 has 16 residues. Trimming left V 2 bases short and J 0 bases short, with 12 bases between. CDR1 SGHRS and CDR2 YFSETQ come from the germline V gene. CDR3 region: CASSLPKPSSYNEQFF. For the CDR3, the DNA is TGCGCCAGCAGCTTACCTAAACCGAGCTCCTACAATGAGCAGTTCTTC.

The rearrangement joins TRBV10-1 to TRBJ2-5, with TRBD2 identical over 12 bases. The junction had 5 bases not matched to a gene; V was cut back by 6 bases and J by 3 bases. Germline V gene lookup returns CDR1 WNHNN and CDR2 SYGVQD (reference sequence). The CDR3 totals 15 residues. CDR3: CASRDPSGREETQYF. For the CDR3, the DNA is TGCGCCAGCAGGGACCCTAGCGGGAGGGAAGAGACCCAGTACTTC.

V and J are TRBV27 and TRBJ1-3, with 8 nucleotides matching TRBD1. Trimming removed 4 bases from V and 4 bases from J; junction bases left unmatched: 3. Germline V lookup: CDR1 MNHEY, CDR2 SMNVEV (reference sequence). This CDR3 has 14 residues. In DNA form, the CDR3 reads TGTGCCAGCAGTTACAGGGGGGACGGAAACACCATATATTTT. Protein product: CASSYRGDGNTIYF.

This sequence joins TRBV6-5 and TRBJ1-2; 7 bases are shared with TRBD1. CDR3 length equals 14 residues. Germline CDR1 reads MNHEY; CDR2 reads SVGAGI. The ends lost 5 bases at V and 2 bases at J; junction bases unmatched: 5. The CDR3 DNA sequence: TGTGCCAGCAGTCTAACGACAGGGAACTATGGCTACACCTTC. Amino acid sequence: CASSLTTGNYGYTF.

This chain uses TRBV30 with TRBJ1-2; TRBD1 might be the D (5 bases). Germline V gene sequence: CDR1 GTSNPN, CDR2 SVGIG (reference sequence). CDR3 length: 14 amino acids. V lost 2 bases, J lost 3 bases, and 13 bases lay in between. CDR3 DNA sequence: TGTGCCTGGAGTAGGGGAAGGCTTGACTATGGCTACACCTTC. Amino acid sequence: CAWSRGRLDYGYTF.

The V call is TRBV7-2, the J call TRBJ2-1, with D perhaps TRBD1 (6 bases). Germline V gene lookup returns CDR1 SGHTA and CDR2 FQGNSA. CDR3 length equals 15 residues. V lost 1 base to trimming and J lost 6 bases, with 13 bases between them. CDR3 sequence (DNA): TGTGCCAGCAGCTTAGTCACAGGGTCCCTCAATGAGCAGTTCTTC. It is translated as CASSLVTGSLNEQFF.

V is TRBV14 and J is TRBJ2-7, with 9 bases aligning to TRBD2. This CDR3 contains 16 residues. Germline V gene data show CDR1 as SGHDN and CDR2 as FVKESK. The V and J ends lost 4 bases and 3 bases, in that order; junction bases with no gene match: 10. CDR3 protein: CASSPRLGLANYEQYF. Here the CDR3 DNA reads TGTGCCAGCAGCCCTCGACTGGGACTAGCTAACTACGAGCAGTACTTC.

The chain is built from TRBV2 and TRBJ2-2; D ambiguous. Trimming took 7 bases from V and 0 from J, leaving 9 bases between them. The CDR3 spans 14 residues. Germline V gene sequence: CDR1 SNHLY, CDR2 FYNNEI. The CDR3 sequence is CASKWQANTGELFF. The CDR3 bases are TGTGCCAGCAAATGGCAGGCGAACACCGGGGAGCTGTTTTTT.

This CDR3 is CASSEWTATNGYTF. CDR3 nucleotides: TGTGCCAGCAGTGAATGGACAGCAACAAATGGCTACACCTTC. The chain combines TRBV25-1 with TRBJ1-2; a possible D gene is TRBD1 (6 bases). This CDR3 region has 14 residues. Per the germline V gene, CDR1 is MGHDK and CDR2 is SYGVNS. V lost 1 base, J lost 6 bases, and 12 bases lay in between.

This rearrangement joins TRBV5-4 to TRBJ2-2, with D possibly matching TRBD2 (6 bases). Trimming removed 2 bases at V and 6 bases at J, with 14 bases between. The germline V gene encodes CDR1 SGHNT and CDR2 YYREEE (reference sequence). This CDR3 comprises 15 residues. The CDR3 here is CASSLRLRDSGELFF. The CDR3 bases are TGTGCCAGCAGCTTACGACTACGGGACTCCGGGGAGCTGTTTTTT.

V is TRBV6-5 and J is TRBJ1-1; D perhaps matches TRBD1 (6 bases). Trimming took off 5 bases at V and 4 bases at J, with 17 bases between the two ends. Germline lookup yields CDR1 MNHEY and CDR2 SVGAGI. The CDR3 sequence is 15 residues long. This chain's CDR3 is CASSRPQGRGTEAFF. CDR3 nucleotide sequence: TGTGCCAGCAGTCGTCCACAGGGCCGGGGCACTGAAGCTTTCTTT.

The chain recombines TRBV27 with TRBJ2-7; TRBD2 might be the D (7 bases). The CDR3 sequence is 15 residues long. Germline V gene sequence: CDR1 MNHEY, CDR2 SMNVEV (reference sequence). Trimming took off 7 bases at V and 1 base at J, with 17 bases between the two ends. The CDR3 loop is CASTLRGGLSYEQYF. The CDR3, as DNA: TGTGCCAGCACACTTAGGGGGGGGCTTTCCTACGAGCAGTACTTC.

This clone was seen once. The chain couples TRBV7-9 to TRBJ2-7; 8 bases agree with TRBD1. CDR1 is SEHNR and CDR2 is FQNEAQ in the germline V gene (reference sequence). The junction had 11 bases not matched to a gene; V was cut back by 10 bases and J by 0 bases. The CDR3 spans 15 residues. The CDR3 region is CATSDRGKSSYEQYF. CDR3 DNA sequence: TGTGCCACGTCCGACAGGGGCAAGAGCTCCTACGAGCAGTACTTC.

The chain combines TRBV7-3 with TRBJ2-1; D perhaps matches TRBD2 (5 bases). Trimming took 3 bases from V and 2 from J, leaving 11 bases between them. From germline, CDR1 is SGHTA and CDR2 FQGTGA. The CDR3 has 15 amino acids. DNA of the CDR3: TGTGCCAGCAGCTTGAGAGCGGCCCCCTACAATGAGCAGTTCTTC. This encodes CASSLRAAPYNEQFF. Combining the CDR3 with reference TRBV7-3 and TRBJ2-1 gives the whole variable domain GAGVSQTPSNKVTEKGKYVELRCDPISGHTALYWYRQSLGQGPEFLIYFQGTGAADDSGLPNDRFFAVRPEGSVSTLKIQRTERGDSAVYLCASSLRAAPYNEQFFGPGTRLTVL.

The V call is TRBV7-2, the J call TRBJ2-2, with D hard to call. V shed 4 bases and J shed 4 bases, with 19 bases lying between them. Germline V gives CDR1 SGHTA, CDR2 FQGNSA. CDR3 length equals 17 residues. DNA for the CDR3: TGTGCCAGCAGCTCATACCGCTACCGTAGATTCACCGGGGAGCTGTTTTTT. Translated: CASSSYRYRRFTGELFF. The full variable domain, its missing parts supplied by reference TRBV7-2 and TRBJ2-2, is GAGVSQSPSNKVTEKGKDVELRCDPISGHTALYWYRQSLGQGLEFLIYFQGNSAPDKSGLPSDRFSAERTGGSVSTLTIQRTQQEDSAVYLCASSSYRYRRFTGELFFGEGSRLTVL.

The CDR3: CASSSIQGDGNTGELFF. For the CDR3, the DNA is TGTGCCAGCAGTTCTATACAGGGGGACGGGAACACCGGGGAGCTGTTTTTT. The J gene is TRBJ2-2, the V gene TRBV28; 8 positions match TRBD1. The CDR3 spans 17 residues. The germline gives CDR1 MDHEN, CDR2 SYDVKM. The V segment lost 4 bases and the J segment 1 base; nucleotides outside the gene matches: 8. Based on the CDR3 plus reference TRBV28 and TRBJ2-2, the full variable domain is DVKVTQSSRYLVKRTGEKVFLECVQDMDHENMFWYRQDPGLGLRLIYFSYDVKMKEKGDIPEGYSVSREKKERFSLILESASTNQTSMYLCASSSIQGDGNTGELFFGEGSRLTVL.

This clone was picked up a small number of times. The rearrangement links TRBV28 to TRBJ2-1; D may be TRBD2 (7 bases). This CDR3 has 16 residues. CDR1 is MDHEN, CDR2 SYDVKM, per germline. V shed 8 bases and J shed 4 bases, with 21 bases lying between them. CDR3 DNA: TGTGCCAGCTCGTTCCGGGGGGCGGGAGTGTACAATGAGCAGTTCTTC. Its translation is CASSFRGAGVYNEQFF.

The chain links TRBV28 to TRBJ1-1; weak D call: TRBD1 (5 bases). With 6 bases removed from V and 0 bases from J, the gap between germline ends came to 11 bases. CDR3 length: 14 amino acids. From germline, CDR1 is MDHEN and CDR2 SYDVKM. The CDR3 loop reads CASRTRALNTEAFF. CDR3 DNA sequence: TGTGCCAGCAGGACCAGGGCCCTGAACACTGAAGCTTTCTTT.

The gene calls are TRBV6-5 and TRBJ1-1; 11 bases match TRBD1. Germline trimming cut 6 bases from V and 1 base from J; bases unmatched to any gene: 1. The CDR3 extends over 14 amino acids. Germline CDR1 is MNHEY and CDR2 is SVGAGI. The DNA for the CDR3 is TGTGCCAGCAGCGGGACAGGGGGGAACACTGAAGCTTTCTTT. Translating gives CASSGTGGNTEAFF.